This entry is about one T cell receptor (beta chain). The data stem from a study of blood T cell repertoires in COVID-19. Study-wide context: Sites across the United States, Italy and Spain contributed samples from acute and convalescent COVID-19. T cells, B-cell-depleted T cells, or PBMCs provided the cDNA or gDNA that served as material.

V gave up 3 bases and J gave up 8 bases; unmatched junction bases: 2. This CDR3 spans 12 amino acids. Germline CDR1 is KGHSH and CDR2 is LQKENI. Authors' data handling: From reference gene primer amplification, estimates of nucleated cell counts were derived. The table came from immunoSEQ multiplex PCR; TCRdb's copy has only in-frame clones and leaves some out. That table gives V, J and clone size, and the DNA gave D and trimming. Of fewer than 200,000 clones listed, about 87% were seen once; the top ten hold about 26%. V and J are TRBV18 and TRBJ1-2; 8 positions match TRBD1. The receptor's source is a man aged 55-75 years with acute or convalescent COVID-19. The specimen was peripheral blood. The CDR3 nucleotides read TGTGCCAGCTCACCGGACAGGGTAGGCTACACCTTC. This codes for CASSPDRVGYTF.